This passage covers 29 T cell receptor beta chains from one sample sequenced in a study of shared clonotypes between healthy human individuals. Here immunoSEQ multiplex PCR was the method, and the copy in TCRdb shows in-frame clones only, minus some. This table holds about 1.1 million clones, 77% found once. Sample: memory CD4+ T cells from PBMCs. The subset here: CD45RA-negative fraction. The origin of the receptors is a young man in good health. Some clones in this sample may be carry-over from other donors' samples.

The chain carries TRBV29-1 and TRBJ2-7; D ambiguous. Germline CDR1 and CDR2: SQVTM and ANQGSEA. Trimming removed 6 bases from V and 6 bases from J, with 12 bases in between. The CDR3 covers 11 residues. Written as DNA, the CDR3 is TGCAGCGTCGGGCGCCAAACCGAGCAGTACTTC. Translated, it gives CSVGRQTEQYF.

This clone was observed once. The genes are TRBV5-6 and TRBJ2-2; D is undetermined. V was shortened by 0 bases and J by 2 bases, with 8 bases between the two germline ends. The germline V gene has CDR1 SGHDT and CDR2 YYEEEE. CDR3 length: 15 residues. The DNA of the CDR3 is TGTGCCAGCAGCTTGGAGTGGGGTAACACCGGGGAGCTGTTTTTT. Amino acids: CASSLEWGNTGELFF.

This clone was counted a few times. V and J are TRBV2 and TRBJ1-1, with D tentatively TRBD1 (5 bases). The CDR3 extends over 14 amino acids. CDR1 and CDR2 (germline): SNHLY, FYNNEI. V lost 6 bases and J lost 1, with 12 bases in between. The CDR3 loop is CASSTGGRNTEAFF. In nucleotides, the CDR3 is TGTGCCAGCAGCACTGGGGGTCGGAACACTGAAGCTTTCTTT.

The chain is built from TRBV11-2 and TRBJ2-1; TRBD2 agrees at 8 bases. Germline lookup yields CDR1 SGHAT and CDR2 FQNNGV. The CDR3 is 17 residues long. Trimming cost V 3 bases and J 5 bases; bases outside gene matches: 12. As DNA, the CDR3 is TGTGCCAGCAGCTTGGGGACTAGTCCTTTAAGTCACAATGAGCAGTTCTTC. It encodes CASSLGTSPLSHNEQFF.

The chain employs TRBV5-1 and TRBJ2-7; TRBD1 aligns across 11 bases. Germline V gene sequence: CDR1 SGHRS, CDR2 YFSETQ. This CDR3 has 15 amino acids. V lost 0 bases to trimming and J lost 7 bases; unmatched junction nucleotides: 6. The CDR3 loop is CASSLEGQGAIEQYF. The CDR3 region has the DNA TGCGCCAGCAGCTTGGAAGGACAGGGGGCAATAGAGCAGTACTTC.

This clone turned up a few times. The CDR3 coding sequence is TGCGCCAGCAGCTTGGTGGCGAACACCGGGGAGCTGTTTTTT. Residues: CASSLVANTGELFF. The chain is built from TRBV5-1 and TRBJ2-2, with D unresolved. V gave up 0 bases and J gave up 0 bases, with 3 bases separating them. Germline V CDR1 and CDR2: SGHRS, YFSETQ. The CDR3 has 14 amino acids. The variable domain in full, completed from reference TRBV5-1 and TRBJ2-2, reads KAGVTQTPRYLIKTRGQQVTLSCSPISGHRSVSWYQQTPGQGLQFLFEYFSETQRNKGNFPGRFSGRQFSNSRSEMNVSTLELGDSALYLCASSLVANTGELFFGEGSRLTVL.

The chain recombines TRBV5-1 with TRBJ2-5; perhaps D is TRBD1 or TRBD2 (6 bases each). The V gene's germline CDR1 is SGHRS and CDR2 YFSETQ. Between the trimmed V and J ends, which lost 3 bases and 2 bases, there was a span of 17 bases. The CDR3 has 16 amino acids. The CDR3 DNA sequence: TGCGCCAGCAGCTCCCTCGGGGGCCCCAAGCAAGAGACCCAGTACTTC. Translation gives CASSSLGGPKQETQYF.

The chain links TRBV28 to TRBJ1-3; no definite D call. CDR3 length: 13 amino acids. The V gene lost 7 bases and the J gene lost 4 bases, with 11 bases spanning the gap. The germline CDR1 and CDR2 sequences are MDHEN and SYDVKM. This CDR3 is CASTPLAGNTIYF. The CDR3 DNA reads as TGTGCCAGCACCCCGTTGGCGGGAAACACCATATATTTT. Drawing the rest from reference TRBV28 and TRBJ1-3, the complete variable domain is DVKVTQSSRYLVKRTGEKVFLECVQDMDHENMFWYRQDPGLGLRLIYFSYDVKMKEKGDIPEGYSVSREKKERFSLILESASTNQTSMYLCASTPLAGNTIYFGEGSWLTVV.

DNA of the CDR3: TGTGCCAGCAGCGTACAGGGTGCTTATGGCTACACCTTC. Translated: CASSVQGAYGYTF. This chain joins TRBV7-9 and TRBJ1-2; D might be TRBD1 (6 bases). Germline assignment: CDR1 SEHNR and CDR2 FQNEAQ (reference sequence). The CDR3 spans 13 residues. The V gene lost 5 bases and the J gene lost 5 bases, with 12 bases spanning the gap. Looking up the rest from reference TRBV7-9 and TRBJ1-2 gives the full variable domain: DTGVSQNPRHKITKRGQNVTFRCDPISEHNRLYWYRQTLGQGPEFLTYFQNEAQLEKSRLLSDRFSAERPKGSFSTLEIQRTEQGDSAMYLCASSVQGAYGYTFGSGTRLTVV.

This rearrangement joins TRBV2 to TRBJ1-5, with D possibly being TRBD1 (6 bases). This CDR3 comprises 12 residues. The germline V gene has CDR1 SNHLY and CDR2 FYNNEI. V was pared by 6 bases and J by 5 bases, with 8 bases between. Here the CDR3 reads CASRRTDQPQHF. CDR3 sequence (DNA): TGTGCCAGCAGAAGGACAGATCAGCCCCAGCATTTT.

V is TRBV4-3 and J is TRBJ1-5; D not certain. The CDR3 totals 14 residues. V was trimmed by 3 bases and J by 6 bases, leaving 12 bases between them. CDR1 and CDR2 (germline): LGHNA, YSLEER. The CDR3 DNA reads as TGCGCCAGCAGCCAGGAGCCAGGCAGTCAGCCCCAGCATTTT. Encoded protein: CASSQEPGSQPQHF.

The chain links TRBV6-6 to TRBJ1-1, with D possibly matching TRBD1 (5 bases). Germline loops: CDR1 MNHNY, CDR2 SVGAGI (reference sequence). The CDR3 has 13 amino acids. The ends were cut back, 6 bases at V and 1 base at J, with 9 bases in the middle. Here the CDR3 reads CASRITGNTEAFF. DNA for the CDR3: TGTGCCAGCAGGATTACAGGGAACACTGAAGCTTTCTTT.

The chain has TRBV4-1 and TRBJ1-5; D is possibly TRBD1 (6 bases). Germline CDR1 is MGHRA and CDR2 is YSYEKL. V lost 4 bases, J lost 3 bases, and 13 bases lay in between. CDR3 length: 15 amino acids. CDR3 nucleotides: TGCGCCAGCAGCCGCACAGGGATGGACAATCAGCCCCAGCATTTT. Protein sequence: CASSRTGMDNQPQHF.

This clone was recorded a few times. The rearrangement links TRBV28 to TRBJ2-1, with TRBD2 identical over 9 bases. The CDR3 extends over 13 amino acids. Trimming took 6 bases from V and 6 from J; bases not matched to a gene: 3. CDR1 MDHEN and CDR2 SYDVKM come from the germline V gene. CDR3 region: CASRPAGGNEQFF. DNA of the CDR3: TGTGCCAGCAGGCCAGCGGGAGGCAATGAGCAGTTCTTC.

This clone has a handful of counts. This chain links TRBV4-1 with TRBJ1-1; tentative D call: TRBD1 (6 bases). Trimming removed 0 bases at V and 5 bases at J, with 16 bases between. CDR1 and CDR2 (germline): MGHRA, YSYEKL. The CDR3 consists of 16 residues. The CDR3 sequence: CASSQDHRQGPTEAFF. DNA for the CDR3: TGCGCCAGCAGCCAAGATCACAGGCAGGGGCCGACTGAAGCTTTCTTT.

The chain uses TRBV29-1 and TRBJ2-7, with 14 positions matching TRBD2. This CDR3 contains 16 residues. J lost 4 bases, V lost 6 bases, and 11 bases had no gene match. Looked up from germline, CDR1 is SQVTM and CDR2 is ANQGSEA. The CDR3 spells CSVGTSGRGGTYEQYF. The DNA of the CDR3 is TGCAGCGTCGGGACTAGCGGGAGAGGTGGAACTTACGAGCAGTACTTC.

As to this clone: A much bigger clone sits one base away, suggesting this may be a read error. The chain carries TRBV5-6 and TRBJ2-7; D may be TRBD1 or TRBD2 (5 bases each). V was pared by 4 bases and J by 2 bases, with 10 bases between. From germline, CDR1 is SGHDT and CDR2 YYEEEE. CDR3 length: 13 amino acids. The CDR3 here is CASSRDRAYEQYF. DNA of the CDR3: TGTGCCAGCAGCCGGGACCGAGCCTACGAGCAGTACTTC.

The CDR3 loop reads CASSLVFNEQFF. In DNA, the CDR3 is TGTGCCAGCAGTTTGGTTTTCAATGAGCAGTTCTTC. The J gene is TRBJ2-1, the V gene TRBV28; D remains ambiguous. Trimming left V 3 bases short and J 6 bases short, with 6 bases between. The CDR3 spans 12 residues. CDR1 and CDR2 (germline): MDHEN, SYDVKM.

The genes are TRBV30 and TRBJ1-4, with D possibly matching TRBD1 (5 bases). Germline V gene lookup returns CDR1 GTSNPN and CDR2 SVGIG (reference sequence). V lost 1 base and J 3 bases, leaving 9 bases between the germline ends. There are 14 residues in the CDR3. CDR3 protein: CAWSGRDANEKLFF. The CDR3 bases are TGTGCCTGGAGTGGCCGGGACGCTAATGAAAAACTGTTTTTT.

This rearrangement joins TRBV6-1 to TRBJ1-5; TRBD1 is a possible D gene (5 bases). The CDR3 loop spans 15 amino acids. V was clipped by 3 bases and J by 5 bases, with 14 bases between them. Per the germline V gene, CDR1 is MNHNS and CDR2 is SASEGT. The CDR3 spells CASSDPAGWDQPQHF. The CDR3 nucleotides read TGTGCCAGCAGTGATCCGGCAGGGTGGGATCAGCCCCAGCATTTT.

This chain joins TRBV20-1 and TRBJ2-7, with no clear D. CDR1 DFQATT and CDR2 SNEGSKA come from the germline V gene (reference sequence). This CDR3 contains 11 residues. Trimming cost V 5 bases and J 5 bases, with 10 bases left between them. The CDR3 nucleotides read TGCAGTGCTCGTTTCCTAGACGAGCAGTACTTC. As protein: CSARFLDEQYF.

The chain links TRBV27 to TRBJ2-7, with 11 bases aligning to TRBD1. V gave up 5 bases and J gave up 6 bases; unmatched junction bases: 9. Germline CDR1 reads MNHEY; CDR2 reads SMNVEV (reference sequence). The CDR3 length is 15 residues. CDR3: CASSPYSGTGGEQYF. The CDR3, as DNA: TGTGCCAGCAGTCCATACTCCGGGACAGGGGGCGAGCAGTACTTC.

This clone has just a few counts. Additional DNA sequences in this sample encode the identical CDR3. The chain employs TRBV29-1 and TRBJ1-2, with a tentative D call TRBD1 (5 bases). The ends were cut back, 3 bases at V and 7 bases at J, with 9 bases in the middle. CDR1 and CDR2 (germline): SQVTM, ANQGSEA. The CDR3 has 11 residues. The CDR3 is CSVEGVGGYTF. DNA of the CDR3: TGCAGCGTTGAGGGGGTTGGTGGCTACACCTTC.

As to this clone: Because it lacks the conserved phenylalanine or tryptophan at the end, this CDR3 is likely a read error. The chain employs TRBV30 and TRBJ2-7; 10 bases fit TRBD2. This CDR3 comprises 14 residues. Germline-derived CDR1 and CDR2 are GTSNPN and SVGIG (reference sequence). With 4 bases clipped from V and 4 bases from J, the junction kept 7 bases outside the gene matches. The CDR3 bases are TGTGCCTGGAATAGGGGACTAGCGATATACGAGCAGTACCTC. Residues: CAWNRGLAIYEQYL.

This clone was found a few times. V is TRBV4-2 and J is TRBJ1-1; weak D call: TRBD1 (5 bases). Per germline, CDR1 LGHNA and CDR2 YNFKEQ. The CDR3 consists of 12 residues. Trimming took 6 bases from V and 5 from J, leaving 10 bases between them. The CDR3 here is CASSPEGTEAFF. In nucleotides, the CDR3 is TGTGCCAGCAGTCCCGAGGGGACTGAAGCTTTCTTT.

This chain connects TRBV7-2 to TRBJ1-1; D is unresolved. The CDR3 is made up of 16 amino acids. Deletions cut 0 bases from V and 2 bases from J, with 13 bases between. The germline V gene has CDR1 SGHTA and CDR2 FQGNSA. The CDR3 region has the DNA TGTGCCAGCAGCTTAGCGGCTATATCTCGAAACACTGAAGCTTTCTTT. It codes for CASSLAAISRNTEAFF.

CDR3 DNA: TGTGCCAGCAGTTTTTGGGAGTTTGGTTACGAGCAGTACTTC. Its protein product is CASSFWEFGYEQYF. The J gene is TRBJ2-7, the V gene TRBV28; possible D gene TRBD2, 5 bases. V was trimmed by 3 bases and J by 4 bases, leaving 13 bases between them. CDR1 is MDHEN and CDR2 is SYDVKM in the germline V gene. This CDR3 region has 14 residues. Variable domain in full (rest from reference TRBV28 and TRBJ2-7): DVKVTQSSRYLVKRTGEKVFLECVQDMDHENMFWYRQDPGLGLRLIYFSYDVKMKEKGDIPEGYSVSREKKERFSLILESASTNQTSMYLCASSFWEFGYEQYFGPGTRLTVT.

Worth noting for this clone: A read error is possible here, since a much larger clone lies one base away. The V gene is TRBV5-4, the J gene TRBJ2-1; no clear D. The germline CDR1 and CDR2 sequences are SGHNT and YYREEE (reference sequence). CDR3 length: 12 residues. Trimming cost V 0 bases and J 5 bases, with 3 bases left between them. The CDR3 protein is CASSLADNEQFF. The CDR3 DNA sequence: TGTGCCAGCAGCTTGGCCGACAATGAGCAGTTCTTC.

A word on this clone: Other DNA sequences within the sample encode an identical CDR3. The J gene is TRBJ2-3, the V gene TRBV29-1, with D unclear. CDR1 is SQVTM, CDR2 ANQGSEA, per germline. Trimming removed 4 bases at V and 2 bases at J, with 7 bases between. CDR3 size: 12 residues. The CDR3 DNA reads as TGCAGCGTTGGAGGTGCCACAGATACGCAGTATTTT. It codes for CSVGGATDTQYF.